This passage covers 14 T cell receptor beta chains from one sample sequenced in a study of radiotherapy plus CTLA-4 blockade in lung cancer. Sequencing used immunoSEQ multiplex PCR; TCRdb keeps in-frame clones, though not all of them. The sample shows fewer than 100,000 clones, roughly four fifths of them seen only once. The source was peripheral blood, collected from a patient treated with radiotherapy plus ipilimumab. These receptors all come from a human donor with non-small cell lung cancer who had stable disease on radiotherapy plus ipilimumab.

V usage is TRBV7-6 and J usage is TRBJ2-3; unclear D gene. Germline V CDR1 and CDR2: SGHVS, FNYEAQ. With 2 bases removed from V and 5 bases from J, the gap between germline ends came to 8 bases. The CDR3 is 13 residues long. CDR3 in DNA: TGTGCCAGCAGCTTACAGGAGATAGATACGCAGTATTTT. Protein: CASSLQEIDTQYF. The variable domain in full, completed from reference TRBV7-6 and TRBJ2-3, reads GAGVSQSPRYKVTKRGQDVALRCDPISGHVSLYWYRQALGQGPEFLTYFNYEAQQDKSGLPNDRFSAERPEGSISTLTIQRTEQRDSAMYRCASSLQEIDTQYFGPGTRLTVL.

The chain has TRBV6-5 and TRBJ1-2; D is unresolved. The CDR3 loop spans 14 amino acids. Trimming shortened V by 0 bases and J by 2 bases, and 7 bases separated the two germline ends. Looked up from germline, CDR1 is MNHEY and CDR2 is SVGAGI. This chain's CDR3 is CASSYSSINYGYTF. In DNA form, the CDR3 reads TGTGCCAGCAGTTACTCGTCCATAAACTATGGCTACACCTTC.

This chain links TRBV6-6 with TRBJ2-3; D possibly corresponds to TRBD2 (5 bases). The CDR3 totals 16 residues. Germline CDR1 is MNHNY and CDR2 is SVGAGI (reference sequence). V dropped 2 bases and J dropped 4 bases, with 16 bases sitting between them. This CDR3 reads CASSYPDGVRSDTQYF. In DNA, the CDR3 is TGTGCCAGCAGTTACCCCGACGGGGTGAGGTCAGATACGCAGTATTTT.

The J gene is TRBJ1-5, the V gene TRBV19; TRBD1 agrees at 9 bases. The germline gives CDR1 LNHDA, CDR2 SQIVND (reference sequence). The V segment lost 7 bases and the J segment 3 bases; nucleotides outside the gene matches: 7. The CDR3 is 15 residues long. In nucleotides, the CDR3 is TGTGCCAGTACCAGGACAGGGGTCTTCAATCAGCCCCAGCATTTT. Residues: CASTRTGVFNQPQHF.

This chain uses TRBV5-1 with TRBJ1-1; 7 bases align to TRBD1. Germline V gene data show CDR1 as SGHRS and CDR2 as YFSETQ. The CDR3 is 13 amino acids. Trimming took 3 bases from V and 8 from J; bases not matched to a gene: 7. The CDR3: CASSWGQSREAFF. The CDR3 region has the DNA TGCGCCAGCAGCTGGGGACAGTCCAGAGAAGCTTTCTTT.

This clone was found a few times. V and J are TRBV7-2 and TRBJ1-5, with a tentative D call TRBD1 (5 bases). The length of the CDR3 is 15 residues. The ends were cut back, 4 bases at V and 2 bases at J, with 12 bases in the middle. Germline lookup yields CDR1 SGHTA and CDR2 FQGNSA. The CDR3 sequence is CASSSGRGGNQPQHF. The CDR3 region has the DNA TGTGCCAGCAGCTCGGGACGGGGGGGCAATCAGCCCCAGCATTTT.

The rearrangement joins TRBV29-1 to TRBJ1-6, with TRBD1 as a possible D gene (6 bases). This CDR3 contains 13 residues. Germline lookup yields CDR1 SQVTM and CDR2 ANQGSEA. Trimming pared 5 bases from V and 7 bases from J, leaving 12 bases between. Written as DNA, the CDR3 is TGCAGCGTTACGACAGGTCCCAATTCACCCCTCCACTTT. Residues: CSVTTGPNSPLHF.

Details on this clone: This sample includes further DNA sequences coding for the same CDR3. CDR3 DNA sequence: TGTGCCTGGAGTGTTGTGTCCTACGAGCAGTACTTC. It codes for CAWSVVSYEQYF. The J gene is TRBJ2-7, the V gene TRBV30; D is unclear. Trimming took off 0 bases at V and 1 base at J, with 4 bases between the two ends. Germline CDR1 is GTSNPN and CDR2 is SVGIG (reference sequence). The length of the CDR3 is 12 residues.

This sequence joins TRBV5-4 and TRBJ1-2; 8 bases align to TRBD1. This CDR3 has 14 residues. J gave up 4 bases and V 3 bases, and 5 bases lay outside the gene matches. From germline, CDR1 is SGHNT and CDR2 YYREEE (reference sequence). The CDR3 DNA reads TGTGCCAGCAGCTCCCGGGACAGGCCCTATGGCTACACCTTC. Translation: CASSSRDRPYGYTF.

The rearrangement joins TRBV6-5 to TRBJ2-3; possible D gene TRBD2, 5 bases. There are 12 residues in the CDR3. Germline values: CDR1 MNHEY, CDR2 SVGAGI. V gave up 8 bases and J gave up 5 bases, with 11 bases separating them. The CDR3 DNA is TGTGCCAGCGGAGGTGGTGGAGATACGCAGTATTTT. It specifies CASGGGGDTQYF.

The CDR3 reads CASSTSREKDSPLHF. The CDR3 DNA follows: TGTGCCAGCAGCACGTCCAGGGAAAAGGATTCACCCCTCCACTTT. The rearrangement uses TRBV11-2 and TRBJ1-6, with D perhaps TRBD1 (5 bases). The CDR3 runs 15 residues. CDR1 SGHAT and CDR2 FQNNGV come from the germline V gene. V lost 5 bases to trimming and J lost 8 bases, with 16 bases between them.

This clone has a single count. This chain joins TRBV6-4 and TRBJ2-1; D is tentatively TRBD1 or TRBD2 (5 bases each). This CDR3 has 15 amino acids. The V and J ends lost 4 bases and 8 bases respectively, with 18 bases between them. Germline V gene data show CDR1 as MRHNA and CDR2 as SNTAGT. CDR3 DNA: TGTGCCAGCAGTGCCCGCTCATTCATGGGGGATGAGCAGTTCTTC. Translated: CASSARSFMGDEQFF.

V is TRBV10-1 and J is TRBJ1-1, with no clear D. Trimming pared 3 bases from V and 2 bases from J, leaving 7 bases between. The CDR3 is made up of 13 amino acids. CDR1 is WNHNN, CDR2 SYGVQD, per germline (reference sequence). For the CDR3, the DNA is TGCGCCAGCAGTGACCGGGTTAACACTGAAGCTTTCTTT. Protein sequence: CASSDRVNTEAFF.

In its sample, this clone was seen a few times. The chain employs TRBV28 and TRBJ2-2; D call uncertain. This CDR3 comprises 12 residues. Germline-derived CDR1 and CDR2 are MDHEN and SYDVKM. V was cut by 3 bases and J by 5 bases, with 4 bases left in between. Here the CDR3 DNA reads TGTGCCAGCAGTTTGGGAACCGGGGAGCTGTTTTTT. Protein: CASSLGTGELFF.